Listed below are T cell receptor beta chains from one sample, sequenced in a study of OX40 agonist ivuxolimab in advanced cancers. The assay was immunoSEQ multiplex PCR, and TCRdb's table has in-frame clones only and misses some. In the table there are tens of thousands of clones, approximately 93% of which are singletons. The sample consisted of CD4+ or CD8+ T cells sorted from blood, taken in a trial of the OX40 agonist ivuxolimab. The receptors originated from an adult with an advanced solid tumor such as melanoma, head and neck, liver or kidney cancer. Both conserved end residues are part of each CDR3. D genes are given only for firm matches. Rows give clone size only sometimes, using once, few, many, or a class for an expanded clone.

V	D	J	size	CDR3	DNA
TRBV4-2	TRBD2	TRBJ2-7	-	CASSLRWEGERSYEQYF	TGTGCCAGCAGTCTTCGGTGGGAGGGTGAGCGGAGCTACGAGCAGTACTTC
TRBV9	TRBD2	TRBJ2-7	once	CASGRGSISYEQYF	TGTGCCAGCGGGCGGGGGTCCATATCCTACGAGCAGTACTTC
TRBV18	-	TRBJ1-1	-	CASSRTENTEAFF	TGTGCCAGCTCACGGACAGAGAACACTGAAGCTTTCTTT
TRBV19	-	TRBJ1-1	once	CASKPGVSNTEAFF	TGTGCCAGTAAACCAGGGGTTTCGAACACTGAAGCTTTCTTT
TRBV7-6	-	TRBJ1-2	-	CASSLEGYGYTF	TGTGCCAGCAGCCTGGAAGGTTATGGCTACACCTTC
TRBV5-1	-	TRBJ1-1	-	CASSLKRGATEAFF	TGCGCCAGCAGCTTAAAAAGGGGGGCCACTGAAGCTTTCTTT
TRBV14	TRBD1	TRBJ1-2	-	CASSQTGTAGNYGYTF	TGTGCCAGCAGCCAGACCGGGACAGCCGGGAACTATGGCTACACCTTC
TRBV2	-	TRBJ1-2	-	CASSEAREDGYTF	TGTGCCAGCAGTGAGGCGAGGGAGGATGGCTACACCTTC
TRBV18	-	TRBJ1-3	-	CASSPTHSNGNTIYF	TGTGCCAGCTCGCCGACCCACTCGAACGGAAACACCATATATTTT
TRBV30	-	TRBJ1-5	-	CVSSTGPGSGNQPQHF	TGTGTCTCATCCACAGGGCCGGGGAGTGGCAATCAGCCCCAGCATTTT
TRBV27	-	TRBJ1-5	-	CASRGGTSNQPQHF	TGTGCCAGCAGAGGAGGGACTAGCAATCAGCCCCAGCATTTT
TRBV5-1	TRBD1	TRBJ1-1	-	CASSSVGEGARTEAFF	TGCGCCAGCAGCTCCGTCGGGGAGGGGGCGCGTACTGAAGCTTTCTTT
TRBV10-3	-	TRBJ1-3	-	CAISGSPSGMFQSSGNTIYF	TGTGCCATCAGTGGGAGCCCCAGTGGCATGTTCCAGAGCTCTGGAAACACCATATATTTT
TRBV5-6	TRBD2	TRBJ2-1	-	CASSLGGGLAGGYEQFF	TGTGCCAGCAGCTTGGGTGGGGGACTAGCGGGAGGTTATGAGCAGTTCTTC
TRBV2	TRBD1	TRBJ2-2	-	CASSDGQGLTGELFF	TGTGCCAGCAGTGATGGACAGGGTTTAACCGGGGAGCTGTTTTTT
TRBV28	-	TRBJ1-5	-	CASSPPGRGSQPQHF	TGTGCCAGCAGTCCCCCCGGGAGGGGCAGTCAGCCCCAGCATTTT
TRBV5-1	-	TRBJ2-5	-	CASSLVPGSETQYF	TGCGCCAGCAGCTTGGTGCCGGGATCAGAGACCCAGTACTTC
TRBV4-1	-	TRBJ2-1	once	CASGAVNEQFF	TGCGCCAGCGGGGCTGTCAATGAGCAGTTCTTC
TRBV5-1	TRBD1	TRBJ1-6	once	CASSWTGEAYNSPLHF	TGCGCCAGCAGCTGGACAGGGGAAGCCTATAATTCACCCCTCCACTTT
TRBV19	-	TRBJ1-2	few	CASSNPGNYGYTF	TGTGCCAGTAGTAATCCGGGAAACTATGGCTACACCTTC
TRBV20-1	-	TRBJ2-7	-	CSASWPEQYF	TGCAGTGCTAGTTGGCCCGAGCAGTACTTC
TRBV6-5	-	TRBJ1-3	-	CASSFRQEDGNTIYF	TGTGCCAGCAGTTTCCGACAGGAGGATGGAAACACCATATATTTT
TRBV5-1	TRBD2	TRBJ2-1	-	CASSPGTSGSFYEQFF	TGCGCCAGCAGCCCGGGGACTAGCGGGAGTTTCTATGAGCAGTTCTTC
TRBV5-1	-	TRBJ2-7	-	CASSGSFGEQYF	TGCGCCAGCAGCGGCAGTTTTGGAGAGCAGTACTTC
TRBV28	-	TRBJ2-1	-	CASSPPSRWDEQFF	TGTGCCAGCAGCCCCCCGTCCCGGTGGGATGAGCAGTTCTTC
TRBV2	TRBD2	TRBJ2-2	-	CASSGSGKGGELFF	TGTGCCAGCAGTGGAAGCGGGAAGGGCGGGGAGCTGTTTTTT
TRBV6-1	-	TRBJ2-5	-	CASMTKTQYF	TGTGCCAGCATGACCAAGACCCAGTACTTC